This T cell receptor beta chain comes out of a study of Tregs in tolerant kidney transplant recipients. Trimming left V 6 bases short and J 4 bases short, with 10 bases between. This CDR3 region has 13 residues. Per the germline V gene, CDR1 is SNHLY and CDR2 is FYNNEI. Repertoires were generated with immunoSEQ multiplex PCR, while TCRdb's copy carries only in-frame clones and drops some. The data show just over 30,000 clones, 82% seen once. This clone came up once. Its antigen is undetermined. The sequence was obtained from a human donor in good health. The chain combines TRBV2 with TRBJ1-3; the D gene is possibly TRBD1 (6 bases). The specimen sequenced was Tregs from blood cultured with allogeneic cells. The CDR3 region has the DNA TGTGCCAGCAGCAAAGGACAGGGAAACACCATATATTTT. Translating gives CASSKGQGNTIYF.